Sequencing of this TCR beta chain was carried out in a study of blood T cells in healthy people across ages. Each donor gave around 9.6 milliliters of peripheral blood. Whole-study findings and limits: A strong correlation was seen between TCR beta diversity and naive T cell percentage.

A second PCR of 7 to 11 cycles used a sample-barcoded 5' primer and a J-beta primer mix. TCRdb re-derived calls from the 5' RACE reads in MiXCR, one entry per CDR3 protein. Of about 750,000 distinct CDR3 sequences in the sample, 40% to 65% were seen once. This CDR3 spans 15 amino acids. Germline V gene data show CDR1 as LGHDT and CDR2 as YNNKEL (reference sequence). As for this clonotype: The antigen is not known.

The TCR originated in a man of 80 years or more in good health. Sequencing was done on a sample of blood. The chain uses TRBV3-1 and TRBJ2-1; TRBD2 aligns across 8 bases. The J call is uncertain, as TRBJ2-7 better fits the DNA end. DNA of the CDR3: TGTGCCAGCAGCCGCCTAGCGGGCCCCTACAATGAGCAGTACTTC. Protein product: CASSRLAGPYNEQYF.